This T cell receptor (beta chain) was observed in a study of identical twins. Only a few counts were recorded for this clonotype. Every sampled donor was Caucasian and healthy. Template switching supplied a universal primer site; unique molecular identifiers were carried on the cDNA. TCRdb passed the 5' RACE reads through MiXCR, listing each CDR3 protein once. The sample records over 550,000 distinct CDR3 sequences, about 7.1% being singletons. V lost 2 bases, J lost 8 bases, and 8 bases stayed unmatched. The CDR3 extends over 16 amino acids. The V gene's germline CDR1 is SGHDN and CDR2 FVKESK. The data also belong to a second study, concerning yellow fever vaccine responses in identical twins.

V is TRBV14 and J is TRBJ2-1; TRBD1 matches 11 bases. This sequence was found in a woman between 18 and 29 years old in good health. The source material was PBMCs. The chain's CDR3 is CASSQTPGQGDHEQFF. The CDR3 nucleotides read TGTGCCAGCAGCCAAACACCGGGACAGGGGGACCATGAGCAGTTCTTC.